These T cell receptor beta chains were read from a single sample in a study of T cell responses to AZD1222 COVID-19 vaccine. The repertoire was sequenced with immunoSEQ multiplex PCR; TCRdb's copy has only in-frame clones and lacks some. Of roughly 86,000 clones listed, roughly 85% are singletons. Material: peripheral blood, obtained 28 days after the second AZD1222 dose. These receptor sequences come from an adult who received the AZD1222 COVID-19 vaccine. Both conserved end residues are part of each CDR3. A D gene is named only where the DNA matches it firmly. For some rows the clone size is stated as once, few or many, or as a class when expanded; others skip it.

V gene: TRBV11-3; D gene: TRBD1; J gene: TRBJ2-1; clone size: -; CDR3 protein: CASSHRGHNEQFF; CDR3 DNA: TGTGCCAGCAGCCACAGGGGGCACAATGAGCAGTTCTTC
V gene: TRBV5-6; D gene: TRBD2; J gene: TRBJ2-3; clone size: few; CDR3 protein: CASSLGLAGGTDTQYF; CDR3 DNA: TGTGCCAGCAGCTTGGGACTAGCGGGGGGCACAGATACGCAGTATTTT
V gene: TRBV18; D gene: TRBD1; J gene: TRBJ1-3; clone size: -; CDR3 protein: CASSATGDSGNTIYF; CDR3 DNA: TGTGCCAGCTCAGCTACAGGGGACTCTGGAAACACCATATATTTT
V gene: TRBV30; D gene: -; J gene: TRBJ2-7; clone size: once; CDR3 protein: CAWSEGLTYEQYF; CDR3 DNA: TGTGCCTGGAGTGAAGGGTTGACCTACGAGCAGTACTTC
V gene: TRBV4-1; D gene: TRBD2; J gene: TRBJ2-7; clone size: -; CDR3 protein: CASSLHTSAAYEQYF; CDR3 DNA: TGCGCCAGCAGCCTTCATACTAGCGCAGCCTACGAGCAGTACTTC
V gene: TRBV7-9; D gene: -; J gene: TRBJ2-2; clone size: -; CDR3 protein: CASSVRDGNTGELFF; CDR3 DNA: TGTGCCAGCAGCGTCAGGGACGGTAACACCGGGGAGCTGTTTTTT
V gene: TRBV30; D gene: -; J gene: TRBJ1-4; clone size: -; CDR3 protein: CAWSVLGRGREKLFF; CDR3 DNA: TGTGCCTGGAGTGTACTCGGGAGGGGTAGGGAAAAACTGTTTTTT
V gene: TRBV6-1; D gene: -; J gene: TRBJ1-3; clone size: -; CDR3 protein: CASSERGLGGPGNTIYF; CDR3 DNA: TGTGCCAGCAGTGAACGGGGACTCGGAGGACCTGGAAACACCATATATTTT
V gene: TRBV30; D gene: -; J gene: TRBJ1-3; clone size: few; CDR3 protein: CAWSTYRGNTIYF; CDR3 DNA: TGTGCCTGGAGCACCTATAGGGGAAACACCATATATTTT
V gene: TRBV3-1/TRBV3-2; D gene: -; J gene: TRBJ2-7; clone size: few; CDR3 protein: CASSPELAGEGYEQYF; CDR3 DNA: TGTGCCAGCAGCCCGGAGTTGGCAGGGGAGGGGTACGAGCAGTACTTC
V gene: TRBV7-9; D gene: TRBD1; J gene: TRBJ1-3; clone size: few; CDR3 protein: CASSLEGTVGNTIYF; CDR3 DNA: TGTGCCAGCAGCTTAGAAGGGACAGTTGGAAACACCATATATTTT
V gene: TRBV11-2; D gene: -; J gene: TRBJ2-5; clone size: -; CDR3 protein: CASLAGGQKETQYF; CDR3 DNA: TGTGCCAGCCTTGCCGGGGGCCAAAAAGAGACCCAGTACTTC
V gene: TRBV10-3; D gene: -; J gene: TRBJ1-1; clone size: -; CDR3 protein: CAISDRQNTEAFF; CDR3 DNA: TGTGCCATCAGTGACCGACAGAACACTGAAGCTTTCTTT
V gene: TRBV5-1; D gene: -; J gene: TRBJ1-2; clone size: -; CDR3 protein: CASSLGLNYGYTF; CDR3 DNA: TGCGCCAGCAGCTTGGGCTTAAACTATGGCTACACCTTC
V gene: TRBV28; D gene: -; J gene: TRBJ2-7; clone size: -; CDR3 protein: CASNQGYEQYF; CDR3 DNA: TGTGCCAGCAACCAGGGCTACGAGCAGTACTTC
V gene: TRBV7-9; D gene: -; J gene: TRBJ2-5; clone size: -; CDR3 protein: CASSLAGRGQETQYF; CDR3 DNA: TGTGCCAGCAGCTTAGCAGGCAGGGGACAAGAGACCCAGTACTTC
V gene: TRBV19; D gene: -; J gene: TRBJ1-3; clone size: -; CDR3 protein: CASSMMRSDSGNTIYF; CDR3 DNA: TGTGCCAGTAGTATGATGAGGTCAGACTCTGGAAACACCATATATTTT
V gene: TRBV2; D gene: TRBD1; J gene: TRBJ2-2; clone size: once; CDR3 protein: CASSPGTGDPGELFF; CDR3 DNA: TGTGCCAGCAGCCCCGGGACAGGGGATCCCGGGGAGCTGTTTTTT
V gene: TRBV28; D gene: -; J gene: TRBJ1-1; clone size: once; CDR3 protein: CASSLSGTEAFF; CDR3 DNA: TGTGCCAGCAGCCTTTCAGGGACTGAAGCTTTCTTT
V gene: TRBV5-1; D gene: -; J gene: TRBJ2-7; clone size: -; CDR3 protein: CASSQTPYEQYF; CDR3 DNA: TGCGCCAGCAGCCAAACACCCTACGAGCAGTACTTC
V gene: TRBV5-4; D gene: -; J gene: TRBJ2-5; clone size: -; CDR3 protein: CASSLGVGETQYF; CDR3 DNA: TGTGCCAGCAGCTTGGGGGTTGGAGAGACCCAGTACTTC
V gene: TRBV6-2/TRBV6-3; D gene: -; J gene: TRBJ1-5; clone size: -; CDR3 protein: CASSWAGGGNQPQHF; CDR3 DNA: TGTGCCAGCAGTTGGGCAGGTGGAGGCAATCAGCCCCAGCATTTT
V gene: TRBV30; D gene: -; J gene: TRBJ1-5; clone size: -; CDR3 protein: CAWSNGGDQPQHF; CDR3 DNA: TGTGCCTGGAGTAATGGGGGCGATCAGCCCCAGCATTTT
V gene: TRBV27; D gene: -; J gene: TRBJ1-2; clone size: few; CDR3 protein: CASSFSDRVQGYTF; CDR3 DNA: TGTGCCAGCAGTTTCTCGGACCGGGTGCAGGGCTACACCTTC
V gene: TRBV7-9; D gene: TRBD1; J gene: TRBJ1-2; clone size: once; CDR3 protein: CASSSTGDGSEGYTF; CDR3 DNA: TGTGCCAGCAGCTCGACAGGGGACGGATCGGAGGGCTACACCTTC
V gene: TRBV12-3/TRBV12-4; D gene: -; J gene: TRBJ2-1; clone size: -; CDR3 protein: CASSLRRMDEQFF; CDR3 DNA: TGTGCCAGCAGTTTGCGTCGTATGGATGAGCAGTTCTTC
V gene: TRBV15; D gene: -; J gene: TRBJ2-1; clone size: -; CDR3 protein: CATSSGGGRNEQFF; CDR3 DNA: TGTGCCACCAGCAGTGGGGGGGGGCGCAATGAGCAGTTCTTC